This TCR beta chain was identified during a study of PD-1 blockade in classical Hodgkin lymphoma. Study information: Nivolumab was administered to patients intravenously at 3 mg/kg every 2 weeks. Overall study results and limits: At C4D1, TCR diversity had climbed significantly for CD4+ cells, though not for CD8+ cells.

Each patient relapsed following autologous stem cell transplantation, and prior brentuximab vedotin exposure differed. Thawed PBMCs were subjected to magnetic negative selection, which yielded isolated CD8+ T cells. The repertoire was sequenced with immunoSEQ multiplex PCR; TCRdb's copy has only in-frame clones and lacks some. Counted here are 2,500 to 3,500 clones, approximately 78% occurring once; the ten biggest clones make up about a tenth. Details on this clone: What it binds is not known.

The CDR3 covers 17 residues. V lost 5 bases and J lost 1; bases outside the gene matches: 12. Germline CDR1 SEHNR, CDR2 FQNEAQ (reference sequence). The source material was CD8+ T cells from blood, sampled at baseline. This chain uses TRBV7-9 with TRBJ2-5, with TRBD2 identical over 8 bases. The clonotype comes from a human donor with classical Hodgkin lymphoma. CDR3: CASSPRVAGPPQETQYF. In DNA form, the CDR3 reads TGTGCCAGCAGCCCAAGGGTAGCGGGGCCTCCCCAAGAGACCCAGTACTTC. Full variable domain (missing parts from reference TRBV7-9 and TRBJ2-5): DTGVSQNPRHKITKRGQNVTFRCDPISEHNRLYWYRQTLGQGPEFLTYFQNEAQLEKSRLLSDRFSAERPKGSFSTLEIQRTEQGDSAMYLCASSPRVAGPPQETQYFGPGTRLLVL.